The 25 T cell receptor beta chains in this list originate from one sample, sequenced in a study of chemoradiotherapy in HPV16-positive cancers (dated by TCRdb to between 2020 and 2023). Libraries were made using the immunoSEQ multiplex PCR assay. TCRdb re-hosts the immuneACCESS table, in-frame sequences only. Its copies lack some clones; in the studies checked, an unresolved V gene accounts for under half of them, and the cause for the rest is not known. For this sample the table gives about 3,100 clones, of which roughly 90% were detected only once. The top ten clonotypes cover 3.3% of the sample. The sample consisted of tumor tissue, taken from a patient who underwent chemoradiotherapy. These receptors were collected from a human donor with HPV-associated anogenital cancer.

V gene TRBV27 combines with J gene TRBJ1-1, with 8 bases identical to TRBD1. The germline CDR1 and CDR2 sequences are MNHEY and SMNVEV (reference sequence). V lost 3 bases to trimming and J lost 0 bases; unmatched junction nucleotides: 3. The CDR3 consists of 15 residues. The CDR3 DNA reads as TGTGCCAGCAGTTTGACAGGGGTCCTGAACACTGAAGCTTTCTTT. This translates into CASSLTGVLNTEAFF.

V usage is TRBV7-9 and J usage is TRBJ2-2; D is possibly TRBD2 (5 bases). V gave up 4 bases and J gave up 7 bases, with 10 bases separating them. The CDR3 runs 13 residues. Germline V lookup: CDR1 SEHNR, CDR2 FQNEAQ (reference sequence). The CDR3 loop is CASSSGLGGELFF. The CDR3 coding sequence is TGTGCCAGCAGCTCCGGACTTGGCGGGGAGCTGTTTTTT.

The V and J genes are TRBV25-1 and TRBJ1-1, with TRBD1 as a possible D gene (5 bases). The germline V gene encodes CDR1 MGHDK and CDR2 SYGVNS. V lost 5 bases to trimming and J lost 3 bases, with 10 bases between them. This CDR3 contains 13 residues. The CDR3 region is CASSRKGDTEAFF. The DNA for the CDR3 is TGTGCCAGCAGTAGGAAAGGGGACACTGAAGCTTTCTTT.

This chain uses TRBV28 with TRBJ1-1; D not resolved. V shed 6 bases and J shed 9 bases, with 14 bases lying between them. There are 12 residues in the CDR3. CDR1 is MDHEN, CDR2 SYDVKM, per germline. The CDR3 DNA sequence: TGTGCCAGCAGCCTCGCGACTCTACAAGCTTTCTTT. Protein: CASSLATLQAFF.

The chain recombines TRBV28 with TRBJ2-7, with TRBD1 identical over 10 bases. The V gene end was trimmed by 7 bases and the J gene end by 6 bases; junction bases not matched to a gene: 12. CDR1 and CDR2 from the germline V gene are MDHEN and SYDVKM. The CDR3 spans 15 residues. CDR3 nucleotides: TGTGCCAGCACCTCCCCCGGGACAGGGGTAAGCGAGCAGTACTTC. Its protein is CASTSPGTGVSEQYF.

V and J are TRBV7-2 and TRBJ2-1; 10 nucleotides line up with TRBD1. In germline, CDR1 is SGHTA, CDR2 FQGNSA. With V trimmed by 4 bases and J by 6 bases, 6 bases remained unmatched. CDR3 size: 15 residues. The CDR3 reads CASSSGQGEGNEQFF. CDR3 coding DNA: TGTGCCAGCAGCTCCGGACAGGGGGAAGGCAATGAGCAGTTCTTC.

This clone turned up a few times. The CDR3 here is CASSSAGEGNYGYTF. The CDR3 bases are TGTGCCAGCAGTTCGGCCGGGGAGGGGAACTATGGCTACACCTTC. The chain uses TRBV28 and TRBJ1-2, with D maybe TRBD1 (5 bases). Germline CDR1 reads MDHEN; CDR2 reads SYDVKM. The V and J ends lost 4 bases and 2 bases respectively, with 14 bases between them. The CDR3 covers 15 residues.

This rearrangement joins TRBV19 to TRBJ1-1; TRBD1 might be the D (5 bases). V was shortened by 1 base and J by 6 bases, with 18 bases between the two germline ends. Germline loops: CDR1 LNHDA, CDR2 SQIVND (reference sequence). CDR3 length: 16 amino acids. This CDR3 reads CASSIVIGAESPEAFF. The CDR3 DNA is TGTGCCAGTAGTATAGTAATTGGGGCAGAGTCCCCTGAAGCTTTCTTT. The full variable domain, rest sourced from reference TRBV19 and TRBJ1-1, is DGGITQSPKYLFRKEGQNVTLSCEQNLNHDAMYWYRQDPGQGLRLIYYSQIVNDFQKGDIAEGYSVSREKKESFPLTVTSAQKNPTAFYLCASSIVIGAESPEAFFGQGTRLTVV.

The chain employs TRBV5-4 and TRBJ2-7; perhaps TRBD2 as D (6 bases). V lost 0 bases and J lost 0, with 13 bases in between. Germline lookup yields CDR1 SGHNT and CDR2 YYREEE (reference sequence). The CDR3 consists of 16 residues. The CDR3 is CASSLAGGVSSYEQYF. The CDR3 coding sequence is TGTGCCAGCAGCTTGGCCGGAGGGGTAAGCTCCTACGAGCAGTACTTC.

V is TRBV28 and J is TRBJ2-7; D remains unclear. Germline CDR1 is MDHEN and CDR2 is SYDVKM. This CDR3 is built from 11 residues. Trimming pared 6 bases from V and 2 bases from J, leaving 5 bases between. CDR3 nucleotides: TGTGCCAGCAGCCCCACCTACGAGCAGTACTTC. This translates into CASSPTYEQYF.

This sequence joins TRBV4-1 and TRBJ1-2, with no clear D. CDR3 size: 13 residues. V dropped 0 bases and J dropped 10 bases, with 12 bases sitting between them. Germline CDR1 reads MGHRA; CDR2 reads YSYEKL. In DNA, the CDR3 is TGCGCCAGCAGCCAAGATCTAGCAGTCTTCTACACCTTC. Translating it yields CASSQDLAVFYTF.

V and J are TRBV7-9 and TRBJ1-5, with TRBD1 matching 8 bases. V shed 2 bases and J 4 bases; nucleotides not matched to a gene: 10. Germline-derived CDR1 and CDR2 are SEHNR and FQNEAQ (reference sequence). This CDR3 region has 17 residues. The CDR3 sequence: CASSLTHGTGSNQPQHF. As DNA, the CDR3 is TGTGCCAGCAGCTTAACCCACGGGACAGGCTCAAATCAGCCCCAGCATTTT.

This clone showed up just a few times. The V and J genes are TRBV19 and TRBJ1-2, with unresolved D. Looked up from germline, CDR1 is LNHDA and CDR2 is SQIVND (reference sequence). The length of the CDR3 is 13 residues. V gave up 5 bases and J gave up 3 bases, with 10 bases separating them. Here the CDR3 reads CASSPATDYGYTF. Written as DNA, the CDR3 is TGTGCCAGTAGTCCAGCAACTGACTATGGCTACACCTTC. Filled out from reference TRBV19 and TRBJ1-2, the complete variable domain reads DGGITQSPKYLFRKEGQNVTLSCEQNLNHDAMYWYRQDPGQGLRLIYYSQIVNDFQKGDIAEGYSVSREKKESFPLTVTSAQKNPTAFYLCASSPATDYGYTFGSGTRLTVV.

This rearrangement joins TRBV30 to TRBJ2-1; 10 bases fit TRBD2. Germline CDR1 reads GTSNPN; CDR2 reads SVGIG (reference sequence). The CDR3 runs 15 residues. J was trimmed by 4 bases and V by 0 bases; bases with no gene match: 3. CDR3: CAWSVTSGLYNEQFF. CDR3 nucleotide sequence: TGTGCCTGGAGTGTGACTAGCGGGTTGTACAATGAGCAGTTCTTC.

The J gene is TRBJ1-6, the V gene TRBV19, with D possibly matching TRBD1 (5 bases). This CDR3 comprises 14 residues. V was cut by 6 bases and J by 8 bases, with 14 bases left in between. Germline V gene lookup returns CDR1 LNHDA and CDR2 SQIVND (reference sequence). The CDR3 DNA reads TGTGCCAGTAGAAGGACGGGAGGGGATTCACCCCTCCACTTT. Translating gives CASRRTGGDSPLHF.

J is TRBJ1-4 and V is TRBV18; no firm D call. The germline gives CDR1 KGHSH, CDR2 LQKENI. This CDR3 is 14 amino acids long. Trimming removed 5 bases at V and 8 bases at J, with 15 bases between. The CDR3 loop is CASSTVGSDEKLFF. The CDR3 region has the DNA TGTGCCAGCTCAACAGTAGGGAGTGACGAAAAACTGTTTTTT.

The rearrangement joins TRBV29-1 to TRBJ1-2, with D unclear. The CDR3 runs to 13 residues. V was shortened by 6 bases and J by 0 bases, with 11 bases between the two germline ends. The germline gives CDR1 SQVTM, CDR2 ANQGSEA. In DNA, the CDR3 is TGCAGCGTCTTAGACGGGCCTAACTATGGCTACACCTTC. Translated, it gives CSVLDGPNYGYTF.

The J gene is TRBJ2-3, the V gene TRBV6-1, with 7 positions matching TRBD2. This CDR3 has 16 amino acids. Germline CDR1 reads MNHNS; CDR2 reads SASEGT. Losses at the gene ends were 4 bases for V and 1 base for J; bases not matched to a gene: 8. This CDR3 is CASSVSTGGRTDTQYF. CDR3 DNA: TGTGCCAGCAGTGTTTCAACGGGAGGACGCACAGATACGCAGTATTTT.

The chain uses TRBV5-5 and TRBJ2-1; 11 bases are a match to TRBD2. Germline lookup yields CDR1 SGHKS and CDR2 YYEKEE (reference sequence). The V segment lost 0 bases and the J segment 4 bases; nucleotides outside the gene matches: 3. CDR3 length: 16 amino acids. The CDR3 is CASSLETSGTYNEQFF. In nucleotides, the CDR3 is TGTGCCAGCAGCTTGGAGACTAGCGGGACTTACAATGAGCAGTTCTTC.

This clone was seen a few times. The CDR3 is CASSPYRDRGGTEAFF. The DNA of the CDR3 is TGCGCCAGCAGTCCCTATAGGGACAGGGGAGGGACTGAAGCTTTCTTT. This chain connects TRBV10-1 to TRBJ1-1; 10 positions match TRBD1. The junction had 11 bases not matched to a gene; V was cut back by 5 bases and J by 5 bases. This CDR3 has 16 amino acids. Germline V gene sequence: CDR1 WNHNN, CDR2 SYGVQD (reference sequence).

This rearrangement joins TRBV18 to TRBJ1-2; D is possibly TRBD1 (5 bases). V dropped 5 bases and J dropped 1 base, with 11 bases sitting between them. The germline gives CDR1 KGHSH, CDR2 LQKENI. The CDR3 has 14 amino acids. CDR3 region: CASSSTDYNYGYTF. The CDR3 DNA reads TGTGCCAGCTCATCGACAGACTATAACTATGGCTACACCTTC.

This clone has only one observation. The chain recombines TRBV18 with TRBJ2-5, with 12 bases lining up with TRBD2. CDR3 length equals 16 residues. The V gene's germline CDR1 is KGHSH and CDR2 LQKENI. Germline trimming cut 3 bases from V and 0 bases from J; bases unmatched to any gene: 2. CDR3 DNA: TGTGCCAGCTCACCTGGACTAGCGGGGTACCAAGAGACCCAGTACTTC. It codes for CASSPGLAGYQETQYF.

J is TRBJ2-7 and V is TRBV19; 7 positions match TRBD1. The length of the CDR3 is 14 residues. The ends lost 5 bases at V and 4 bases at J; junction bases unmatched: 8. Germline loops: CDR1 LNHDA, CDR2 SQIVND (reference sequence). CDR3 sequence reads: CASSLPGTAYEQYF. CDR3 DNA: TGTGCCAGTAGTCTCCCCGGGACAGCTTACGAGCAGTACTTC.

Only a few counts were recorded for this clone. The chain is built from TRBV7-9 and TRBJ1-2; tentative D call: TRBD1 (5 bases). The V end lost 5 bases, the J end lost 2 bases, and 18 bases lay between the germline ends. The CDR3 has 16 amino acids. Looked up from germline, CDR1 is SEHNR and CDR2 is FQNEAQ (reference sequence). The CDR3 DNA is TGTGCCAGCAGCCCGGGGGGGACCAAGGAGAACTATGGCTACACCTTC. Protein sequence: CASSPGGTKENYGYTF.

This clone was found a few times. The chain carries TRBV11-3 and TRBJ2-1; D perhaps matches TRBD2 (5 bases). V was clipped by 5 bases and J by 3 bases, with 20 bases between them. This CDR3 is 17 amino acids long. CDR1 and CDR2 from the germline V gene are SGHNT and YENEEA. DNA of the CDR3: TGTGCCAGCAGCCCCCAGAGCGGTAGCGAGTTCTACAATGAGCAGTTCTTC. This sequence encodes CASSPQSGSEFYNEQFF.